These T cell receptor beta chains were read from a single sample in a study of shared clonotypes between healthy human individuals. Libraries were prepared by immunoSEQ multiplex PCR; TCRdb keeps only in-frame clonotypes and omits some of them. In the table there are about 380,000 clones, approximately 97% of which are singletons. Sequencing was performed on memory CD8+ T cells sorted from blood. The receptor set was obtained from a young man in good health. Both conserved end residues are part of each CDR3. The D gene is left open where the match is weak. Size is omitted from some rows. Given values are once, few, many or a class for expanded clones.

V gene,clone size,D gene,J gene,CDR3 DNA,CDR3 protein
TRBV5-1,-,TRBD2,TRBJ2-1,TGCGCCAGCAGCTTGGAGCTAGCGGGAAGTTACAATGAGCAGTTCTTC,CASSLELAGSYNEQFF
TRBV9,-,TRBD2,TRBJ2-1,TGTGCCAGCAGCGTAGAAGGAGGAGGACTAGCGGGAGGATACAATGAGCAGTTCTTC,CASSVEGGGLAGGYNEQFF
TRBV2,-,TRBD1,TRBJ2-3,TGTGCCAGCAGTCGGGACAGGGCCCCCACAGATACGCAGTATTTT,CASSRDRAPTDTQYF
TRBV10-3,-,TRBD1,TRBJ1-2,TGTGCCATCAGTGAGACCCTGACAGGGAACTATGGCTACACCTTC,CAISETLTGNYGYTF
TRBV6-4,-,-,TRBJ2-2,TGTGCCAGCAGTGACCCTAACACCGGGGAGCTGTTTTTT,CASSDPNTGELFF
TRBV5-4,-,-,TRBJ2-1,TGTGCCAGCAGCTATTCGACAGGCCCCAATGAGCAGTTCTTC,CASSYSTGPNEQFF
TRBV28,-,TRBD1,TRBJ2-7,TGTGCCAGCCGCCGAGGACAGGGCTCCTACGAGCAGTACTTC,CASRRGQGSYEQYF
TRBV28,-,-,TRBJ2-1,TGTGCCAGCAGTCCACAAAATGGGAATGAGCAGTTCTTC,CASSPQNGNEQFF
TRBV10-3,-,-,TRBJ2-2,TGTGCCATCAGTGAGGACAGGAACACCGGGGAGCTGTTTTTT,CAISEDRNTGELFF
TRBV27,-,-,TRBJ2-7,TGTGCCAGCACCTCAGGGGGGGCAGGTAGCTACGAGCAGTACTTC,CASTSGGAGSYEQYF
TRBV30,-,-,TRBJ1-5,TGTGCCTGGAGTGTGGGTAGGGTGACCAATCAGCCCCAGCATTTT,CAWSVGRVTNQPQHF
TRBV6-5,-,TRBD2,TRBJ2-3,TGTGCCAGCAGACCAGCGGGAGGGACAGATACGCAGTATTTT,CASRPAGGTDTQYF
TRBV10-3,-,-,TRBJ2-1,TGTGCCATCAGTCTAATGGGCGACAATGAGCAGTTCTTC,CAISLMGDNEQFF
TRBV7-9,few,TRBD1,TRBJ2-3,TGTGCCAGCAGCCGGGACAGGGAGACAGATACGCAGTATTTT,CASSRDRETDTQYF
TRBV21-1,-,-,TRBJ1-5,TGTGCCAGCAGCGCCAAGGGCAGACAAGGGCGTCAGCCCCAGCATTTT,CASSAKGRQGRQPQHF
TRBV20-1,-,-,TRBJ2-4,TGCAGTGCTAGAGTGGCGGACATTCAGTACTTC,CSARVADIQYF
TRBV27,-,TRBD2,TRBJ2-7,TGTGCCAGCAGTTTATCGTCCCTAGCGGGCTCCCTCGGCGAGCAGTACTTC,CASSLSSLAGSLGEQYF
TRBV6-1,-,TRBD1,TRBJ1-1,TGTGCCAGCACGAGGACAGGGGGCACTGAAGCTTTCTTT,CASTRTGGTEAFF